This T cell receptor (beta chain) was captured in a study of blood T cell repertoires in COVID-19. Overall study context: The origin of the acute and convalescent COVID-19 samples was the United States, Italy and Spain. The analysed material was cDNA or gDNA that came from T cells, B-cell-depleted T cells, or PBMCs.

This clone was observed a few times. How the authors handled the data: Reference gene primers were amplified, and this amplification served to estimate nucleated cell counts. Assay: immunoSEQ multiplex PCR; the TCRdb copy retains only in-frame clones and omits some. That table furnishes V, J and clone size, whereas the DNA furnished D and trimming. The sample holds some 200,000 clones; roughly 81% are singletons and the top ten take under 3.5%. V shed 3 bases and J shed 4 bases, with 12 bases lying between them. The length of the CDR3 is 14 residues. Per germline, CDR1 SGHAT and CDR2 FQNNGV. The specimen sequenced was peripheral blood. The sequence was obtained from a man aged 45-65 years who had recovered from COVID-19. The genes are TRBV11-2 and TRBJ1-2, with D possibly TRBD1 on 5 matching bases. CDR3 DNA: TGTGCCAGCAGCTTGGCAGGGTCCTCCTATGGCTACACCTTC. It yields the protein CASSLAGSSYGYTF.